A selection of T cell receptor beta chains follows, all from one sample in a study of blood T cell repertoires in COVID-19. Profiling relied on immunoSEQ multiplex PCR, and the TCRdb table lists in-frame clones only, not all of them. The sample lists approximately 67,000 clones, 90% to 95% seen once, with about 6.8% in the top ten. Specimen: peripheral blood. Receptors originate from a human donor in a cohort sampled during active COVID-19. CDR3s include the opening cysteine and the closing phenylalanine or tryptophan. Each record gives: J gene, D gene, CDR3 length, V gene, clone size, CDR3 DNA, CDR3 protein. A D gene is named only where the DNA matches it firmly. Rows give clone size only sometimes, using once, few, many, or a class for an expanded clone.

J: TRBJ2-3; D: -; length: 15; V: TRBV10-1; size: -; DNA: TGCGCCAGCAGTGAAGCCAGGGTGGGCACAGATACGCAGTATTTT; CDR3: CASSEARVGTDTQYF
J: TRBJ2-2; D: TRBD1; length: 15; V: TRBV2; size: -; DNA: TGTGCCAGCAATATACAGGGGGCGAACACCGGGGAGCTGTTTTTT; CDR3: CASNIQGANTGELFF
J: TRBJ2-7; D: -; length: 14; V: TRBV2; size: -; DNA: TGTGCCAGCAGTGACAGGACTAATACCTACGAGCAGTACTTC; CDR3: CASSDRTNTYEQYF
J: TRBJ2-3; D: -; length: 13; V: TRBV19; size: -; DNA: TGTGCCAGTAGTACCCAGATCACAGATACGCAGTATTTT; CDR3: CASSTQITDTQYF
J: TRBJ2-6; D: -; length: 13; V: TRBV30; size: -; DNA: TGTGTATTCGAGGCAGCTGGGGCCAACGTCCTGACTTTC; CDR3: CVFEAAGANVLTF
J: TRBJ1-1; D: -; length: 12; V: TRBV6-2/TRBV6-3; size: -; DNA: TGTGCCAGCAGTTATCTCAGAGGTCAAGCTTTCTTT; CDR3: CASSYLRGQAFF
J: TRBJ2-3; D: TRBD2; length: 17; V: TRBV5-8; size: -; DNA: TGTGCCAGCAGCTTATCAGCGGGAGATCGGGTTACAGATACGCAGTATTTT; CDR3: CASSLSAGDRVTDTQYF
J: TRBJ1-1; D: TRBD1; length: 13; V: TRBV6-5; size: -; DNA: TGTGCCAGCATCAGCAGGGGGCAAACTGAAGCTTTCTTT; CDR3: CASISRGQTEAFF
J: TRBJ2-5; D: TRBD1; length: 13; V: TRBV7-7; size: -; DNA: TGTGCTAGCAGCCGGGACAGGGAAGAGACCCAGTACTTC; CDR3: CASSRDREETQYF
J: TRBJ1-6; D: TRBD1; length: 14; V: TRBV28; size: -; DNA: TGTGCCAGCAGACGGACAGGGGAAGATTCACCCCTCCACTTT; CDR3: CASRRTGEDSPLHF
J: TRBJ2-2; D: TRBD1; length: 16; V: TRBV7-2; size: -; DNA: TGTGCCAGCAGCTTTTGGGGGACAGTTAACACCGGGGAGCTGTTTTTT; CDR3: CASSFWGTVNTGELFF
J: TRBJ2-4; D: -; length: 14; V: TRBV28; size: -; DNA: TGTGCCAGCAGTCCCGAGTGGGGGCAGAACATTCAGTACTTC; CDR3: CASSPEWGQNIQYF
J: TRBJ2-5; D: -; length: 15; V: TRBV5-1; size: -; DNA: TGCGCCAGCAGCTTATCAGCGGGTTCTCAAGAGACCCAGTACTTC; CDR3: CASSLSAGSQETQYF
J: TRBJ1-2; D: TRBD1; length: 19; V: TRBV5-1; size: -; DNA: TGCGCCAGCAGCTTGCGAAGCGCAGGGGGCATTGGGCTAGCGGAGGGCTACACCTTC; CDR3: CASSLRSAGGIGLAEGYTF
J: TRBJ2-5; D: -; length: 13; V: TRBV7-7; size: -; DNA: TGTGCTAGCAGCCAGGGGGGTCAAGAGACCCAGTACTTC; CDR3: CASSQGGQETQYF
J: TRBJ2-5; D: TRBD1; length: 13; V: TRBV7-8; size: -; DNA: TGTGCCAGCGGCTTCGGGACAGGGGAGACCCAGTACTTC; CDR3: CASGFGTGETQYF
J: TRBJ2-1; D: -; length: 15; V: TRBV5-4; size: -; DNA: TGTGCCAGCAGCCTGGACCACGCCCAGGGGAATGAGCAGTTCTTC; CDR3: CASSLDHAQGNEQFF
J: TRBJ2-6; D: TRBD1; length: 15; V: TRBV2; size: -; DNA: TGTGCCAGCAGACCCGACAGGGCTGGGGCCAACGTCCTGACTTTC; CDR3: CASRPDRAGANVLTF
J: TRBJ1-1; D: -; length: 15; V: TRBV19; size: -; DNA: TGTGCCAGTGTATTACACCAGTGGGTGAGGACTGAAGCTTTCTTT; CDR3: CASVLHQWVRTEAFF
J: TRBJ2-1; D: -; length: 10; V: TRBV29-1; size: -; DNA: TGCAGCGTTGAGGAGGAGGAGCAGTTCTTC; CDR3: CSVEEEEQFF
J: TRBJ2-1; D: -; length: 18; V: TRBV9; size: -; DNA: TGTGCCAGCAGCGTAGGATCAGGGGCCCTGTCCTGGGCGCATGAGCAGTTCTTC; CDR3: CASSVGSGALSWAHEQFF
J: TRBJ1-1; D: TRBD1; length: 15; V: TRBV6-5; size: -; DNA: TGTGCCAGCAGCGGAACAGGGGGCGACTTGGTTGAAGCTTTCTTT; CDR3: CASSGTGGDLVEAFF
J: TRBJ2-3; D: -; length: 15; V: TRBV7-3; size: -; DNA: TGTGCCAGCAGCGATACGGGGGGCGGCACAGATACGCAGTATTTT; CDR3: CASSDTGGGTDTQYF
J: TRBJ2-2; D: TRBD2; length: 14; V: TRBV19; size: -; DNA: TGTGCCAGTGCCCTAGCGGGAGACACCGGGGAGCTGTTTTTT; CDR3: CASALAGDTGELFF
J: TRBJ1-6; D: -; length: 15; V: TRBV7-2; size: once; DNA: TGTGCCAGCAGCCCCGAATGGGGGGGAGGGTCACCCCTCCACTTT; CDR3: CASSPEWGGGSPLHF
J: TRBJ2-7; D: TRBD2; length: 15; V: TRBV6-4; size: -; DNA: TGTGCCAGCAGATACCTAGCGGAGAGCTCCTACGAGCAGTACTTC; CDR3: CASRYLAESSYEQYF
J: TRBJ1-2; D: -; length: 13; V: TRBV6-6; size: -; DNA: TGTGCCAGCAGTTACGACGGGGGCTATGGCTACACCTTC; CDR3: CASSYDGGYGYTF
J: TRBJ1-5; D: TRBD1; length: 14; V: TRBV9; size: -; DNA: TGTGCCAGCAGCGTAACAGGGGTCAATCAGCCCCAGCATTTT; CDR3: CASSVTGVNQPQHF
J: TRBJ1-2; D: -; length: 13; V: TRBV7-9; size: -; DNA: TGTGCCAGCAGCGGGGTATGGCGGGATGACTACACCTTC; CDR3: CASSGVWRDDYTF
J: TRBJ1-1; D: -; length: 13; V: TRBV29-1; size: once; DNA: TGCAGCGTTGGGACGGGGATAGGCACTGAAGCTTTCTTT; CDR3: CSVGTGIGTEAFF
J: TRBJ2-7; D: -; length: 13; V: TRBV29-1; size: once; DNA: TGCAGCGTTGAATGGCAGGGATCCTACGAGCAGTACTTC; CDR3: CSVEWQGSYEQYF
J: TRBJ2-2; D: TRBD2; length: 16; V: TRBV9; size: once; DNA: TGTGCCAGCAACCTAGCGGGAGGAGGGAACACCGGGGAGCTGTTTTTT; CDR3: CASNLAGGGNTGELFF
J: TRBJ2-7; D: -; length: 14; V: TRBV10-3; size: once; DNA: TGTGCCATCAGTTCCGGCAGGGGTTCCTACGAGCAGTACTTC; CDR3: CAISSGRGSYEQYF
J: TRBJ2-1; D: -; length: 15; V: TRBV20-1; size: -; DNA: TGCAGTGCTAGTATGCAGGGAATCGAAGCCCCTGAGCAGTTCTTC; CDR3: CSASMQGIEAPEQFF